This TCR beta chain appears in the sequencing data of a study of control samples from healthy donors and cancer patients. Profiling relied on immunoSEQ multiplex PCR, and the TCRdb table lists in-frame clones only, not all of them. This sample has 130,000 to 150,000 clones, with roughly 94% found just once. CDR3 size: 13 residues. Germline V gives CDR1 MNHEY, CDR2 SVGAGI. V was shortened by 8 bases and J by 3 bases, with 13 bases between the two germline ends. The source is a man aged 60 to 69 with colorectal cancer. Sequenced: PBMCs. The V call is TRBV6-5, the J call TRBJ1-2; D gene ambiguous. The CDR3 loop reads CASGREVDYGYTF. CDR3 bases: TGTGCCAGCGGGAGGGAAGTGGACTATGGCTACACCTTC.